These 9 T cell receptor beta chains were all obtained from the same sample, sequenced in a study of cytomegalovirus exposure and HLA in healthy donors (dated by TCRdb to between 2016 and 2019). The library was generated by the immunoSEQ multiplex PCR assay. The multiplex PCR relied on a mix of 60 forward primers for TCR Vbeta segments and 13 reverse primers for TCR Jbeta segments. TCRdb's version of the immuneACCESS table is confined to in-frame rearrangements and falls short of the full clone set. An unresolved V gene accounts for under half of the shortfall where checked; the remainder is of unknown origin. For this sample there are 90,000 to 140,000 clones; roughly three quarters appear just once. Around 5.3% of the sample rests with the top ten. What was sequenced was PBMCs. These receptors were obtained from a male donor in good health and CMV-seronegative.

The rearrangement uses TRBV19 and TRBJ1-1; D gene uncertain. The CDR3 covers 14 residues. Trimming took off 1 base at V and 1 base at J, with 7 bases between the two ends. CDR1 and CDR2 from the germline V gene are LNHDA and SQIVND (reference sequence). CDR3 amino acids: CASSIGGENTEAFF. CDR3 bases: TGTGCCAGTAGTATAGGCGGGGAGAACACTGAAGCTTTCTTT. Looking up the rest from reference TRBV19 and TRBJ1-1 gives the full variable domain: DGGITQSPKYLFRKEGQNVTLSCEQNLNHDAMYWYRQDPGQGLRLIYYSQIVNDFQKGDIAEGYSVSREKKESFPLTVTSAQKNPTAFYLCASSIGGENTEAFFGQGTRLTVV.

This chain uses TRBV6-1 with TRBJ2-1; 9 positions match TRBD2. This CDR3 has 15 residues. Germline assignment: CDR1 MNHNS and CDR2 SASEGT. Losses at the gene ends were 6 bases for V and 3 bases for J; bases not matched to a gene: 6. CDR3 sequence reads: CASRPTSGVYNEQFF. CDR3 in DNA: TGTGCCAGCAGGCCGACTAGCGGAGTCTACAATGAGCAGTTCTTC.

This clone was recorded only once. The CDR3 DNA reads TGTGCCAGCAGTGATATGACTAATGAGCAGTTCTTC. This translates into CASSDMTNEQFF. The chain is built from TRBV25-1 and TRBJ2-1; no clear D. CDR1 and CDR2 from the germline V gene are MGHDK and SYGVNS. The CDR3 length is 12 residues. Trimming took 3 bases from V and 7 from J, leaving 7 bases between them.

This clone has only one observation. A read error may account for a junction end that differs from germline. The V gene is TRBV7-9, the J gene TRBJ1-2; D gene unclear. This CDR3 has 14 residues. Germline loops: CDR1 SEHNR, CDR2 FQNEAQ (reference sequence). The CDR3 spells CSSSLSGYLYGYTF. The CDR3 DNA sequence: TGTTCCAGCAGCTTAAGCGGATACCTCTATGGCTACACCTTC. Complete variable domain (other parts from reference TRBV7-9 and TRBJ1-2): DTGVSQNPRHKITKRGQNVTFRCDPISEHNRLYWYRQTLGQGPEFLTYFQNEAQLEKSRLLSDRFSAERPKGSFSTLEIQRTEQGDSAMYLCSSSLSGYLYGYTFGSGTRLTVV.

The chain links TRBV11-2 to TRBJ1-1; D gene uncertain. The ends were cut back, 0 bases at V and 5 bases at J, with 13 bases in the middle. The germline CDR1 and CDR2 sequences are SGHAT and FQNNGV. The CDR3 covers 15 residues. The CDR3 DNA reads TGTGCCAGCAGCTTAGAATCCCTCCGGAGGACTGAAGCTTTCTTT. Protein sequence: CASSLESLRRTEAFF.

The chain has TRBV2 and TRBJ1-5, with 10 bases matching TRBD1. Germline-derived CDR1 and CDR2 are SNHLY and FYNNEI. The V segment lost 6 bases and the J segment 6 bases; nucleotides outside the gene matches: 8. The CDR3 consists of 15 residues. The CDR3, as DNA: TGTGCCAGCAGCCCTGGGGACAGGGGAACTCAGCCCCAGCATTTT. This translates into CASSPGDRGTQPQHF. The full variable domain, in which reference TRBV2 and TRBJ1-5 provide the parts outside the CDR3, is EPEVTQTPSHQVTQMGQEVILRCVPISNHLYFYWYRQILGQKVEFLVSFYNNEISEKSEIFDDQFSVERPDGSNFTLKIRSTKLEDSAMYFCASSPGDRGTQPQHFGDGTRLSIL.

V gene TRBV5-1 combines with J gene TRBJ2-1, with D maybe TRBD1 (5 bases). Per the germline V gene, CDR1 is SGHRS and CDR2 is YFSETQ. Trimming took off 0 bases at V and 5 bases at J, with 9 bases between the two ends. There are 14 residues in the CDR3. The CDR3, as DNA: TGCGCCAGCAGCTTGGGCAGGGCGGACAATGAGCAGTTCTTC. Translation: CASSLGRADNEQFF.

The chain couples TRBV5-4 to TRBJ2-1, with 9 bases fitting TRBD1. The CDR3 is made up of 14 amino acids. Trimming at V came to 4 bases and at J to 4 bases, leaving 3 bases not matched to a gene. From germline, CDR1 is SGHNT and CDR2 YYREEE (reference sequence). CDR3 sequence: CASSPGTGYNEQFF. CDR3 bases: TGTGCCAGCAGCCCCGGGACAGGGTACAATGAGCAGTTCTTC. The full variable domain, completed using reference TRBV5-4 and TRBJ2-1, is ETGVTQSPTHLIKTRGQQVTLRCSSQSGHNTVSWYQQALGQGPQFIFQYYREEENGRGNFPPRFSGLQFPNYSSELNVNALELDDSALYLCASSPGTGYNEQFFGPGTRLTVL.

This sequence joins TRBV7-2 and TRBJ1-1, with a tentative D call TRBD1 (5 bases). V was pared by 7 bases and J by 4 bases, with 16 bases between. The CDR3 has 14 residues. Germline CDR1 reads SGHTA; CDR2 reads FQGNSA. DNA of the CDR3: TGTGCCAGCAACCCCTGGGGAGGGGCCACTGAAGCTTTCTTT. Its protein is CASNPWGGATEAFF.